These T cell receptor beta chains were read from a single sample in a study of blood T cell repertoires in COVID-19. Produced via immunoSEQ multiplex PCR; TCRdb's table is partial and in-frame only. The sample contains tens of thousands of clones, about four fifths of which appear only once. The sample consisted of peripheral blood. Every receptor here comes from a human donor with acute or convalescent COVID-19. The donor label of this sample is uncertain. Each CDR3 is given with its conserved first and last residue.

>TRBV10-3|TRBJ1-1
CAITRGENTEAFF
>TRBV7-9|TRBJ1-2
CASSSGGASTF
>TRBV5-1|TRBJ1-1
CASSSTGGRTEAFF
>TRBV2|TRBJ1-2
CARQEWTVANYGYTF
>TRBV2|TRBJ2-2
CASSEALWYNGRVNTGELFF
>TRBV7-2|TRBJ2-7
CASSPQARRAYEQYF
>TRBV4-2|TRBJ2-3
CASSQARRGTDTQYF
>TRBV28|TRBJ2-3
CASSSPGQEDRTTDTQYF
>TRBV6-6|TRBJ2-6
CASSYSHSGANVLTF
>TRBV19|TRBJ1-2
CASREDRDYGYTF
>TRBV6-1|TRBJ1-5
CASSEEGAINQPQHF
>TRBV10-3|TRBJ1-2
CAIHGQNNYGYTF
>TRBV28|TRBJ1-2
CASSLRVNYGYTF
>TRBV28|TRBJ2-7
CASSLGGTRANEQYF
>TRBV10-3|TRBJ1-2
CAISDPGRGLNGYTF
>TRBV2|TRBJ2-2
CASSWGDTGELFF
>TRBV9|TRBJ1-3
CASSVAGRAGGGNTIYF
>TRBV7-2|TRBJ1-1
CASSLGLGTGDLWGTEAFF
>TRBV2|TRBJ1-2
CASSPRGSGIEYGYTF
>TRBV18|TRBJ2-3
CASSPGLGQGPDTQYF
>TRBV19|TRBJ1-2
CASSTLTGVGYTF
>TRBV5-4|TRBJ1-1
CASSLGRGDTEAFF
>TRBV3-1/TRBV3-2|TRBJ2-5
CASNLEGTTQYF
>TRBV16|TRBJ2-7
CASGLAGTYEQYF
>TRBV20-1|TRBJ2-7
CRGTLTDEQYF
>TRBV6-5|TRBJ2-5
CASRVTQGYQETQYF
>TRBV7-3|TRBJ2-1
CASSPVRGSSYNEQFF
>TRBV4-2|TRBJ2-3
CASSQEGADTQYF
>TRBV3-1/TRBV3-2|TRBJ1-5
CASSQRAQVQPQHF
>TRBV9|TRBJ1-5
CASSEGGQGNGQPQHF
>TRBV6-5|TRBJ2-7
CASSASIDYEQYF
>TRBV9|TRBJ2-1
CASSSGGGLAFHEQFF
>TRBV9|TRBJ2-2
CASSAIQGAGTGELFF
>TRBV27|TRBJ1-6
CASREGQGNSPLHF
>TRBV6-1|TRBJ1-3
CASSDLWTGSGNTIYF
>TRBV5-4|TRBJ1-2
CASSSTGARNYGYTF
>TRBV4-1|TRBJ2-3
CASSQELAGVTDTQYF
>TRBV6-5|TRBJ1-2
CASRAGTAMSYTF
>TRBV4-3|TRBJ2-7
CASSQDHRGRSYEQYF
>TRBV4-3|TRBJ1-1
CASSQKTGDAFF
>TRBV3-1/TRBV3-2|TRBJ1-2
CASSQLEGQGIYGYTF
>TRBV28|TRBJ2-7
CASSGDSLGEQYF
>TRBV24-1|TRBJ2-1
CATESSGPSYNEQFF
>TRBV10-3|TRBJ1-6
CAISDRANSPLHF
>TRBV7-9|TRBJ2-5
CASSLDAGGQETQYF
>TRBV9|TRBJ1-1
CASSVGQGREAFF
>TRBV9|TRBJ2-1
CASSPRLAGVRNEQFF